The T cell receptor (beta chain) described here comes from a study of shared clonotypes between healthy human individuals. The study separated CD4+ cells into CD45RA+ naive and CD45RA-negative memory subsets. This CDR3 spans 15 amino acids. V was trimmed by 1 base and J by 2 bases, leaving 12 bases between them. Germline V gene data show CDR1 as LGHNA and CDR2 as YNFKEQ. Generated by immunoSEQ multiplex PCR, the TCRdb table keeps only in-frame clones and is missing some. The table records over a million clones, about 98.5% of them present only once. The chain uses TRBV4-2 and TRBJ2-7; TRBD2 might be the D (6 bases). The TCR sequence derives from a man aged 25-45 years in good health. Sequenced: naive CD4+ T cells sorted from blood. Specified subset: CD45RA+ positively selected. CDR3 in amino acids: CASSQVLRDAYEQYF. The CDR3 DNA follows: TGTGCCAGCAGCCAAGTATTGCGGGACGCCTACGAGCAGTACTTC.